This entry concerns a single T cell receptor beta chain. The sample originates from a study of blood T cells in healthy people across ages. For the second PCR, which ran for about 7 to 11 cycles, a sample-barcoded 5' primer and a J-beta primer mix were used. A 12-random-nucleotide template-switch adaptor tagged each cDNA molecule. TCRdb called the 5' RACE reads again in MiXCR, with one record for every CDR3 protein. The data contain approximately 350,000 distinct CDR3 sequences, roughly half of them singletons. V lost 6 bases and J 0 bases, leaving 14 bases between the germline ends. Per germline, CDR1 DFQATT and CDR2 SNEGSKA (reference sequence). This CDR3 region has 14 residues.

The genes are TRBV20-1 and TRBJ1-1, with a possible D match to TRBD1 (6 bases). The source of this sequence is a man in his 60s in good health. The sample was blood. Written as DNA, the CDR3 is TGCAGTGCGAGACCGGGGGCCATGAACACTGAAGCTTTCTTT. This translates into CSARPGAMNTEAFF.